The 19 T cell receptor beta chains in this list originate from one sample, sequenced in a study of PD-L1 blockade in urothelial cancer. Only in-frame clones appear in the TCRdb table, and some are missing; sequencing was by immunoSEQ multiplex PCR. The sample lists just over 50,000 clones, about 68% seen once, with roughly 4% in the top ten. Indicated time point: pretreatment peripheral blood. The material was PBMCs, obtained around atezolizumab (anti-PD-L1) treatment. The receptors stem from a man aged 65 to 79 with urothelial cancer.

In its sample, this clone was seen once. V and J are TRBV6-5 and TRBJ1-2; 8 bases map to TRBD1. Per germline, CDR1 MNHEY and CDR2 SVGAGI. Trimming at V came to 7 bases and at J to 8 bases, leaving 15 bases not matched to a gene. This CDR3 contains 15 residues. The chain's CDR3 is CASTQTGTGWWGYTF. Here the CDR3 DNA reads TGTGCCAGCACCCAGACCGGGACAGGATGGTGGGGCTACACCTTC.

The genes are TRBV9 and TRBJ2-5; D unclear. Germline CDR1 is SGDLS and CDR2 is YYNGEE. V lost 0 bases and J 3 bases, leaving 9 bases between the germline ends. This CDR3 spans 14 amino acids. The DNA of the CDR3 is TGTGCCAGCAGCGTAGCTTGGGCCAAAGAGACCCAGTACTTC. This sequence encodes CASSVAWAKETQYF.

V gene TRBV7-6 combines with J gene TRBJ1-1, with TRBD1 matching over 7 bases. V gave up 0 bases and J gave up 1 base; unmatched junction bases: 2. Germline V CDR1 and CDR2: SGHVS, FNYEAQ. This CDR3 is 15 amino acids long. The CDR3 loop reads CASSLARDRNTEAFF. CDR3 nucleotides: TGTGCCAGCAGCTTAGCCAGGGACAGGAACACTGAAGCTTTCTTT.

This sequence joins TRBV28 and TRBJ1-5; 7 bases are shared with TRBD1. The CDR3 runs to 14 residues. Trimming removed 6 bases from V and 0 bases from J; junction bases left unmatched: 2. CDR1 and CDR2 from the germline V gene are MDHEN and SYDVKM. The CDR3 DNA reads TGTGCCAGCAGGGACAGGTATAGCAATCAGCCCCAGCATTTT. It encodes CASRDRYSNQPQHF.

The chain employs TRBV28 and TRBJ2-5; 7 bases line up with TRBD2. The junction had 8 bases not matched to a gene; V was cut back by 8 bases and J by 2 bases. Germline assignment: CDR1 MDHEN and CDR2 SYDVKM. The CDR3 covers 14 residues. Written as DNA, the CDR3 is TGTGCCAGCGAAGTGGGACTACATCAAGAGACCCAGTACTTC. Translating gives CASEVGLHQETQYF.

The genes are TRBV11-3 and TRBJ2-1, with a weak D call TRBD1 (7 bases). Germline CDR1 and CDR2: SGHNT and YENEEA. There are 17 residues in the CDR3. V lost 2 bases and J 5 bases, leaving 19 bases between the germline ends. The chain's CDR3 is CASSLKGLEGADNEQFF. CDR3 bases: TGTGCCAGCAGCTTAAAAGGTCTGGAGGGGGCCGACAATGAGCAGTTCTTC.

This clone has only one observation. V and J are TRBV7-3 and TRBJ1-4, with a possible D match to TRBD1 (6 bases). The V and J ends lost 4 bases and 8 bases respectively, with 29 bases between them. The CDR3 has 19 residues. From germline, CDR1 is SGHTA and CDR2 FQGTGA. The chain's CDR3 is CASSSITNPSGQRGEKLFF. CDR3 sequence (DNA): TGTGCCAGCAGCTCAATAACGAACCCTAGCGGACAGCGCGGAGAAAAACTGTTTTTT.

The chain has TRBV28 and TRBJ2-3, with 9 positions matching TRBD1. CDR3 length: 16 residues. Trimming at V came to 6 bases and at J to 2 bases, leaving 9 bases not matched to a gene. Germline V gene data show CDR1 as MDHEN and CDR2 as SYDVKM. The CDR3 reads CASRPARQGVTDTQYF. DNA of the CDR3: TGTGCCAGCAGACCCGCTCGACAGGGGGTCACAGATACGCAGTATTTT.

The chain is built from TRBV29-1 and TRBJ2-5, with D perhaps TRBD2 (6 bases). In germline, CDR1 is SQVTM, CDR2 ANQGSEA. This CDR3 is built from 14 residues. The germline V and J ends were trimmed by 7 bases and 5 bases, with 20 bases remaining between them. CDR3 sequence (DNA): TGCAGCGGGTCTAAGACGGGGACTGCGGAGACCCAGTACTTC. Translation: CSGSKTGTAETQYF.

V and J are TRBV7-7 and TRBJ2-5; weak D call: TRBD2 (5 bases). The CDR3 spans 13 residues. Germline V gene sequence: CDR1 SSHAT, CDR2 FNYEAQ (reference sequence). The germline V and J ends were trimmed by 4 bases and 0 bases, with 6 bases remaining between them. CDR3 in DNA: TGTGCCAGCAGCTCGGACTACCAAGAGACCCAGTACTTC. It yields the protein CASSSDYQETQYF.

This clone was seen just once. The rearrangement uses TRBV6-5 and TRBJ1-4; possible D gene TRBD1, 6 bases. The CDR3 totals 15 residues. Germline V gives CDR1 MNHEY, CDR2 SVGAGI. V was clipped by 5 bases and J by 4 bases, with 14 bases between them. The CDR3 nucleotides read TGTGCCAGCAGTCCGTCGGGACAAGATAATGAAAAACTGTTTTTT. It yields the protein CASSPSGQDNEKLFF.

The V gene is TRBV25-1, the J gene TRBJ2-1, with D possibly matching TRBD1 (7 bases). This CDR3 comprises 15 residues. The V gene's germline CDR1 is MGHDK and CDR2 SYGVNS. V lost 6 bases and J 2 bases, leaving 14 bases between the germline ends. The CDR3 loop reads CASRGGGTAYNEQFF. The CDR3 nucleotides are TGTGCCAGCAGGGGGGGCGGGACAGCCTACAATGAGCAGTTCTTC.

The genes are TRBV7-9 and TRBJ2-1; 12 positions agree with TRBD2. Germline CDR1 SEHNR, CDR2 FQNEAQ (reference sequence). Germline trimming cut 5 bases from V and 4 bases from J; bases unmatched to any gene: 6. The CDR3 runs to 16 residues. Here the CDR3 DNA reads TGTGCCAGCAGCACTCGGACTAGCGGGGAGTACAATGAGCAGTTCTTC. Translating gives CASSTRTSGEYNEQFF. Complete variable domain (other parts from reference TRBV7-9 and TRBJ2-1): DTGVSQNPRHKITKRGQNVTFRCDPISEHNRLYWYRQTLGQGPEFLTYFQNEAQLEKSRLLSDRFSAERPKGSFSTLEIQRTEQGDSAMYLCASSTRTSGEYNEQFFGPGTRLTVL.

This chain connects TRBV11-3 to TRBJ2-5; tentative D call: TRBD2 (5 bases). The CDR3 contains 15 residues. Germline V gives CDR1 SGHNT, CDR2 YENEEA. Deletions cut 1 base from V and 4 bases from J, with 13 bases between. The DNA for the CDR3 is TGTGCCAGCAGCTTAGGAGGATTAGCGTCAGAGACCCAGTACTTC. Translated, it gives CASSLGGLASETQYF.

The chain joins TRBV6-1 to TRBJ2-7, with 8 bases matching TRBD2. The CDR3 has 15 residues. CDR1 is MNHNS, CDR2 SASEGT, per germline. The V and J ends lost 4 bases and 1 base, in that order; junction bases with no gene match: 6. The CDR3 region is CASSGPGLESYEQYF. The CDR3 DNA reads as TGTGCCAGCAGTGGACCGGGACTAGAATCCTACGAGCAGTACTTC.

CDR3 in DNA: TGTGCCAGCAGCCAAGAGAAGGGAGGACCCTCTCCCTACGAGCAGTACTTC. Its protein is CASSQEKGGPSPYEQYF. This chain links TRBV14 with TRBJ2-7, with D possibly matching TRBD2 (6 bases). Trimming took off 0 bases at V and 2 bases at J, with 17 bases between the two ends. Germline assignment: CDR1 SGHDN and CDR2 FVKESK. There are 17 residues in the CDR3.

This clone was seen more than once but under ten times. This sequence joins TRBV4-2 and TRBJ1-4, with D perhaps TRBD1 (5 bases). CDR3 length: 16 amino acids. With 4 bases removed from V and 5 bases from J, the gap between germline ends came to 17 bases. Germline-derived CDR1 and CDR2 are LGHNA and YNFKEQ. In DNA form, the CDR3 reads TGTGCCAGCAGCCGAGCCACGACAGAAGCAAATGAAAAACTGTTTTTT. It specifies CASSRATTEANEKLFF.

This CDR3 reads CASSQEKEVAQGPLDTQYF. The DNA of the CDR3 is TGTGCCAGCAGCCAAGAAAAGGAGGTCGCCCAGGGGCCCTTAGATACGCAGTATTTT. The chain uses TRBV4-2 and TRBJ2-3; TRBD1 is a possible D gene (6 bases). Trimming removed 0 bases from V and 5 bases from J, with 24 bases in between. The CDR3 length is 19 residues. Germline CDR1 and CDR2: LGHNA and YNFKEQ.

This sequence joins TRBV18 and TRBJ1-6; 11 nucleotides line up with TRBD1. The CDR3 extends over 17 amino acids. Germline V gene data show CDR1 as KGHSH and CDR2 as LQKENI. Trimming took 2 bases from V and 9 from J; bases not matched to a gene: 9. The CDR3 DNA sequence: TGTGCCAGCTCACCAGGGAAACCCGGGACAGGGGGTTCACCCCTCCACTTT. Its translation: CASSPGKPGTGGSPLHF.